This TCR beta chain is from a study of chemoradiotherapy in HPV16-positive cancers. V dropped 7 bases and J dropped 3; count of bases not matched to a gene: 13. The CDR3 runs 16 residues. Germline CDR1 is SNHLY and CDR2 is FYNNEI. General study results and limits: The functional HPV-specific definition rests on just a couple of HPV16-positive patients. For HPV16-positive patients, expanding HPV-responsive T cells associated with longer recurrence-free survival.

For this clone: What it recognizes is unknown.

Profiling relied on immunoSEQ multiplex PCR, and the TCRdb table lists in-frame clones only, not all of them. Of approximately 8,200 clones listed, about 80% are singletons. The source is a human donor with HPV-associated anogenital cancer. This chain links TRBV2 with TRBJ1-1, with TRBD1 matching 8 bases. The input for sequencing was blood, taken from a patient who underwent chemoradiotherapy. The DNA of the CDR3 is TGTGCCAGCATCCCTATCAACAGGGGGGCGCACACTGAAGCTTTCTTT. It translates to CASIPINRGAHTEAFF.